Here is one T cell receptor (beta chain) with its context. Its target is not known. V was trimmed by 7 bases and J by 4 bases, leaving 12 bases between them. The CDR3 spans 12 residues. Looked up from germline, CDR1 is SGHDT and CDR2 is YYEEEE. Sequenced by immunoSEQ multiplex PCR; TCRdb stores in-frame clones only, minus some. The sample lists some 110,000 clones; 88% were seen once. These data originate in a study of T cell responses to AZD1222 COVID-19 vaccine. Study-wide findings and caveats: Every sample of the repertoires postdated the peak T cell response. Donor demographics were predominantly white British with a female majority; clonal diversity may be underestimated. Among spike-specific TCRs, nearly half reportedly target unmutated variant regions.

Sequenced here: peripheral blood, sampled on day 0 of AZD1222 vaccination. The chain couples TRBV5-6 to TRBJ2-7; perhaps TRBD2 as D (5 bases). This clonotype originated in an adult in good health. The CDR3 DNA is TGTGCCAGCTCCGTGGAGGCATACGAGCAGTACTTC. It translates to CASSVEAYEQYF.